Listed below are T cell receptor beta chains from one sample, sequenced in a study of response to subunit inactivated influenza vaccine. One entry per CDR3 protein results from TCRdb running MiXCR on the RT-PCR reads. In the table there are 150,000 to 200,000 distinct CDR3 sequences, approximately 11% of which are singletons. This material consisted of non-naive T cells sorted from PBMCs, taken 35 to 45 days after vaccination. Receptor source: a man between 45 and 60 years old who received an inactivated influenza vaccine. The CDR3 runs from the conserved cysteine through the conserved F or W. Each record gives: clone size, D gene, V gene, J gene, CDR3 DNA, CDR3 protein. D genes are given only for firm matches. Clone sizes are given selectively: once, few, many, or a class where the clone is expanded.

>few|NA|TRBV20-1|TRBJ2-7
TGCAGTGCTAGGATAGCGAGCTCCTACGAGCAGTACTTC
CSARIASSYEQYF
>many|TRBD1|TRBV7-9|TRBJ2-7
TGTGCCAGCAGACTTATATCCGGGACAGGGTCCTACGAGCAGTACTTC
CASRLISGTGSYEQYF
>few|NA|TRBV28|TRBJ2-5
TGTGCCAGCAGTAGCCATCTGGGGACCCAGTACTTC
CASSSHLGTQYF
>NA|NA|TRBV2|TRBJ2-1
TGTGCCAGCAGTGTTAACAGGGACAATGAGCAGTTCTTC
CASSVNRDNEQFF
>NA|TRBD1|TRBV11-2|TRBJ1-4
TGTGCCAGCAGCTTACTTCCCGGGACAGGGGATGAAAAACTGTTTTTT
CASSLLPGTGDEKLFF
>NA|NA|TRBV24-1|TRBJ2-3
TGTGCCACCAGTGGCGCGGCCGAAAGCACAGATACGCAGTATTTT
CATSGAAESTDTQYF
>many|TRBD1|TRBV6-2/TRBV6-3|TRBJ1-5
TGTGCCAGCAGTCACGGGACAGGTGGTGCCAATCAGCCCCAGCATTTT
CASSHGTGGANQPQHF
>NA|NA|TRBV6-5|TRBJ1-4
TGTGCCAGCAGTTTCGGGGTTAATGAAAAACTGTTTTTT
CASSFGVNEKLFF
>medium-sized|NA|TRBV7-3|TRBJ1-6
TGTGCCAGCAGCTTAACGTTAAGGGCAGGCTGGGATAATTCACCCCTCCACTTT
CASSLTLRAGWDNSPLHF
>NA|NA|TRBV20-1|TRBJ2-1
TGCAGTGCTAGAGATCTCAGGGGTTCCTACAATGAGCAGTTCTTC
CSARDLRGSYNEQFF
>medium-sized|NA|TRBV12-3/TRBV12-4|TRBJ1-6
TGTGCCAGCAGTTTCCGGAATTCACCCCTCCACTTT
CASSFRNSPLHF
>many|NA|TRBV20-1|TRBJ2-7
TGCAGTGCTAGAGATGGGCCACCCTCCTACGAGCAGTACTTC
CSARDGPPSYEQYF
>many|NA|TRBV24-1|TRBJ2-1
TGTGCCACCAGTCTCTCCTACAATGAGCAGTTCTTC
CATSLSYNEQFF
>few|NA|TRBV9|TRBJ2-1
TGTGCCAGCAGCGAGAGTTCAAGGGATGGGGAGCAGTTCTTC
CASSESSRDGEQFF
>many|NA|TRBV20-1|TRBJ2-7
TGCAGTGCTAGCGACCTTTTATCCTCCTACGAGCAGTACTTC
CSASDLLSSYEQYF
>NA|TRBD1|TRBV3-1|TRBJ2-1
TGTGCCAGCAGCCAAAACCGCAGGGGGCCAAGTAATGAGCAGTTCTTC
CASSQNRRGPSNEQFF
>many|NA|TRBV9|TRBJ2-7
TGTGCCAGCAGCGTAGTAGGCCCGCCGGGGGAGCAGTACTTC
CASSVVGPPGEQYF
>NA|NA|TRBV6-1|TRBJ2-7
TGTGCCAGCAGCCGCGGACCTATCTACGAGCAGTACTTC
CASSRGPIYEQYF
>many|TRBD2|TRBV7-2|TRBJ2-7
TGTGCCAGCAGCTTAGTTGGGGGGGTCAGCTCCTACGAGCAGTACTTC
CASSLVGGVSSYEQYF
>many|NA|TRBV14|TRBJ1-1
TGTGCCAGCAGCCAAGCGCCGAACACTGAAGCTTTCTTT
CASSQAPNTEAFF
>NA|TRBD1|TRBV24-1|TRBJ1-1
TGTGCCACCAGTGGTATCGGGACAGATATGAACACTGAAGCTTTCTTT
CATSGIGTDMNTEAFF
>NA|NA|TRBV19|TRBJ1-1
TGTGCCAGTAGTAACAGGATGAACACTGAAGCTTTCTTT
CASSNRMNTEAFF
>NA|NA|TRBV10-2|TRBJ2-7
TGCGCCAGCAGTAAGGAGGTCGAGCAGTACTTC
CASSKEVEQYF
>NA|NA|TRBV12-3/TRBV12-4|TRBJ1-1
TGTGCCAGCAGTCGAAAGGGGACGAACACTGAAGCTTTCTTT
CASSRKGTNTEAFF
>NA|TRBD1|TRBV5-1|TRBJ1-2
TGCGCCAGCAGCCTTCGGACAGGTGGAGGAGGCTACACCTTC
CASSLRTGGGGYTF
>NA|NA|TRBV6-5|TRBJ1-1
TGTGCCAGCAGTTACTCGACCGGGAGTGCTTTCTTT
CASSYSTGSAFF
>NA|NA|TRBV5-1|TRBJ2-7
TGCGCCAGCAGCTTGGGGGGTGACGAGCAGTACTTC
CASSLGGDEQYF
>NA|NA|TRBV11-2|TRBJ1-6
TGTGCCAGCAGCTTATCAGGGCGAAGCAATTCACCCCTCCACTTT
CASSLSGRSNSPLHF
>NA|NA|TRBV7-9|TRBJ1-5
TGTGCCAGCAGCCGGGGCAGGGGCGGCTCTGGGCCCCAGCATTTT
CASSRGRGGSGPQHF
>many|TRBD1|TRBV5-1|TRBJ2-4
TGCGCCAGCAGCTTTGCCGGGACAGGGGATATGAACATTCAGTACTTC
CASSFAGTGDMNIQYF
>few|TRBD2|TRBV18|TRBJ2-7
TGTGCCAGCTCACTAGCGGGAGGGATTTACGAGCAGTACTTC
CASSLAGGIYEQYF
>NA|TRBD2|TRBV20-1|TRBJ2-1
TGCAGTGCTAGTCTGACTAGCGGGATTCTTGAGCAGTTCTTC
CSASLTSGILEQFF
>NA|NA|TRBV15|TRBJ1-4
TGTGCCACCAGCAGAGGATCGGGACCGCCAAATGAAAAACTGTTTTTT
CATSRGSGPPNEKLFF
>many|TRBD1|TRBV7-9|TRBJ1-5
TGTGCCAGCAGCACAGGGGGCGAACAGCCCCAGCATTTT
CASSTGGEQPQHF
>NA|TRBD2|TRBV20-1|TRBJ2-1
TGCAGTGCTCTAGGGACTAGCGGGAGGTATCATGAGCAGTTCTTC
CSALGTSGRYHEQFF
>NA|TRBD1|TRBV5-1|TRBJ1-5
TGCGCCAGCAGCTTGACAGGGGGCGAGGGTCAGCCCCAGCATTTT
CASSLTGGEGQPQHF
>few|NA|TRBV5-1|TRBJ2-3
TGCGCCAGCAGCGAGGCGGGAACGGGAGATACGCAGTATTTT
CASSEAGTGDTQYF
>many|TRBD2|TRBV5-1|TRBJ2-7
TGCGCCAGCAGCCTCGGACTAGCGGGAGTCGCTGACGAGCAGTACTTC
CASSLGLAGVADEQYF
>NA|TRBD2|TRBV5-4|TRBJ2-2
TGTGCCAGCACGGGGACTACCAACACCGGGGAGCTGTTTTTT
CASTGTTNTGELFF
>many|TRBD1|TRBV12-3/TRBV12-4|TRBJ2-7
TGTGCCAGCAGCCGCGGACAGGGCTACGAGCAGTACTTC
CASSRGQGYEQYF
>NA|TRBD1|TRBV11-2|TRBJ2-7
TGTGCCAGCAGCTTAAGTCAGGGGGTCTACGAGCAGTACTTC
CASSLSQGVYEQYF
>NA|TRBD1|TRBV5-5|TRBJ2-3
TGTGCCAGCAGCCCGCTGGCCGGGACAGGAGGCACAGATACGCAGTATTTT
CASSPLAGTGGTDTQYF
>many|NA|TRBV20-1|TRBJ1-5
TGCAGTGCTAGTAGGAGCAATCAGCCCCAGCATTTT
CSASRSNQPQHF
>NA|TRBD2|TRBV24-1|TRBJ2-5
TGTGCCACCAGACTAGCGGGGCAAGAGACCCAGTACTTC
CATRLAGQETQYF
>NA|NA|TRBV11-2|TRBJ1-1
TGTGCCAGCAGCTTAGTAGAGGGCAACACTGAAGCTTTCTTT
CASSLVEGNTEAFF
>NA|NA|TRBV28|TRBJ2-3
TGTGCCAGCGCCACGCGAGGGCAGGGTGCCACAGATACGCAGTATTTT
CASATRGQGATDTQYF
>few|NA|TRBV15|TRBJ1-2
TGTGCCACCAGCAGAGGGGGACTGACCACCTATGGCTACACCTTC
CATSRGGLTTYGYTF
>NA|NA|TRBV4-3|TRBJ1-4
TGCGCCAGCAGCCAAGATTTGCAGGCAACTAATGAAAAACTGTTTTTT
CASSQDLQATNEKLFF
>few|TRBD2|TRBV20-1|TRBJ2-3
TGCAGTGCTGGGACTAGCGGGACCACAGATACGCAGTATTTT
CSAGTSGTTDTQYF
>many|TRBD1|TRBV12-3/TRBV12-4|TRBJ1-1
TGTGCCAGCGGCAGGACAGGGGCTGAAGCTTTCTTT
CASGRTGAEAFF
>many|NA|TRBV6-2/TRBV6-3|TRBJ2-7
TGTGCCAGCAGTTACTTAGGCTCCTACGAGCAGTACTTC
CASSYLGSYEQYF
>NA|NA|TRBV4-2|TRBJ2-6
TGTGCCAGCAGCCAAGATGTAACAGGGGGGGCCAACGTCCTGACTTTC
CASSQDVTGGANVLTF
>medium-sized|TRBD2|TRBV27|TRBJ2-3
TGTGCCAGCAGTTTAGGGACTAGCGGGAGAGCAGATACGCAGTATTTT
CASSLGTSGRADTQYF